This is a list of T cell receptor beta chains from one sample in a study of memory CD4+ T cells and cytomegalovirus serostatus. Some clones are missing from TCRdb's copy, which holds only in-frame ones; the method was immunoSEQ multiplex PCR. This sample has approximately 63,000 clones, with less than 85% found just once. Source material: memory CD4+ T cells from blood. These TCRs come from an adult in good health and CMV-seronegative. Some clones in this sample may be carry-over from other donors' samples. Each CDR3 is given with its conserved first and last residue. The D gene is left open where the match is weak. Size is stated for part of the rows, as once, few or many counts, or as a class when the clone is expanded.

j_call: TRBJ2-7
d_call: -
cdr3_length: 14
v_call: TRBV6-5
clone_size: once
cdr3_nt: TGTGCCAGCAGTTACTCGAGGGGGGCCTACGAGCAGTACTTC
cdr3_aa: CASSYSRGAYEQYF

j_call: TRBJ2-2
d_call: -
cdr3_length: 17
v_call: TRBV10-3
clone_size: few
cdr3_nt: TGTGCCATCAGGGACCCGGGACCTCTAACCAACACCGGGGAGCTGTTTTTT
cdr3_aa: CAIRDPGPLTNTGELFF

j_call: TRBJ1-4
d_call: -
cdr3_length: 12
v_call: TRBV6-1
clone_size: -
cdr3_nt: TGTGCCAGCTTTGGGGTAAGAAGGAAACTGTTTTTT
cdr3_aa: CASFGVRRKLFF

j_call: TRBJ2-5
d_call: -
cdr3_length: 15
v_call: TRBV7-9
clone_size: -
cdr3_nt: TGTGCCAGCAGCTTAGGGACGTCGACGCAAGAGACCCAGTACTTC
cdr3_aa: CASSLGTSTQETQYF

j_call: TRBJ1-5
d_call: -
cdr3_length: 13
v_call: TRBV7-9
clone_size: -
cdr3_nt: TGTGCCAGCAGCTCTATACTTGGCGGGCCCCAGCATTTT
cdr3_aa: CASSSILGGPQHF

j_call: TRBJ2-3
d_call: -
cdr3_length: 13
v_call: TRBV9
clone_size: -
cdr3_nt: TGTGCCAGCAGCGTAGGGACATTGGATACGCAGTATTTT
cdr3_aa: CASSVGTLDTQYF

j_call: TRBJ2-5
d_call: -
cdr3_length: 12
v_call: TRBV19
clone_size: few
cdr3_nt: TGTGCCAGTAGTGCTGCGCGAGAGACCCAGTACTTC
cdr3_aa: CASSAARETQYF

j_call: TRBJ2-7
d_call: TRBD1
cdr3_length: 16
v_call: TRBV4-1
clone_size: -
cdr3_nt: TGCGCCAGCAGCCAAGATGCGGGGACCGGGACAGGGACACAGTACTTC
cdr3_aa: CASSQDAGTGTGTQYF

j_call: TRBJ1-1
d_call: -
cdr3_length: 14
v_call: TRBV10-1
clone_size: few
cdr3_nt: TGCGCCAGCAGTGAACGTTTAACGAAGAGTGAAGCTTTCTTT
cdr3_aa: CASSERLTKSEAFF

j_call: TRBJ2-7
d_call: -
cdr3_length: 15
v_call: TRBV7-2
clone_size: -
cdr3_nt: TGTGCCAGCAGCTACGGCGGGACGAGCTCCTACGAGCAGTACTTC
cdr3_aa: CASSYGGTSSYEQYF

j_call: TRBJ2-3
d_call: TRBD1
cdr3_length: 16
v_call: TRBV11-2
clone_size: -
cdr3_nt: TGTGCCAGCAGCTTAGGGATACAGGGGGCAACAGATACGCAGTATTTT
cdr3_aa: CASSLGIQGATDTQYF

j_call: TRBJ1-3
d_call: -
cdr3_length: 14
v_call: TRBV10-3
clone_size: few
cdr3_nt: TGTGCCATCGGGAGCGGATTCTCTGGAAACACCATATATTTT
cdr3_aa: CAIGSGFSGNTIYF

j_call: TRBJ2-7
d_call: TRBD1
cdr3_length: 14
v_call: TRBV2
clone_size: -
cdr3_nt: TGTGCCAGCAAAACGGACAGGGCTTCCTACGAGCAGTACTTC
cdr3_aa: CASKTDRASYEQYF

j_call: TRBJ2-3
d_call: TRBD1
cdr3_length: 13
v_call: TRBV19
clone_size: once
cdr3_nt: TGTGCCAGTAGTGACAGGGTAGGAGATACGCAGTATTTT
cdr3_aa: CASSDRVGDTQYF

j_call: TRBJ1-5
d_call: -
cdr3_length: 17
v_call: TRBV10-1
clone_size: few
cdr3_nt: TGCACGCTACAGCCGGGTGAAAGGAGACATAGCAATCAGCCCCAGCATTTT
cdr3_aa: CTLQPGERRHSNQPQHF

j_call: TRBJ2-1
d_call: TRBD1
cdr3_length: 12
v_call: TRBV7-9
clone_size: once
cdr3_nt: TGTGCCAGCAGCCGACAGGGCAGTGAGCAGTTCTTC
cdr3_aa: CASSRQGSEQFF